One and the same sample provided the 20 T cell receptor beta chains below, sequenced in a study of molecular identifiers for immune sequencing clone quantification. TCRdb re-called the PCR reads with MiXCR, one entry per CDR3 protein. The data show hundreds of thousands of distinct CDR3 sequences, approximately 20% seen once. The source material was naive CD8+ T cells from blood, with Jurkat cell RNA spiked in. Stated subset: FACS-sorted CD8+CD4-CCR7+CD45RA+ naive T cells. These receptors were taken from a human donor in good health. Some libraries in this study had Jurkat cell RNA spiked in.

The chain employs TRBV30 and TRBJ1-5, with 9 bases that match TRBD1. In germline, CDR1 is GTSNPN, CDR2 SVGIG (reference sequence). The junction had 10 bases not matched to a gene; V was cut back by 3 bases and J by 7 bases. The CDR3 has 15 amino acids. CDR3 loop: CAWRNKGQGAQPQHF. Written as DNA, the CDR3 is TGTGCCTGGAGAAATAAGGGACAGGGTGCGCAGCCCCAGCATTTT.

This clonotype was counted ten times or more. The chain recombines TRBV29-1 with TRBJ2-1; D is unresolved. In germline, CDR1 is SQVTM, CDR2 ANQGSEA. The CDR3 has 13 residues. V was cut by 5 bases and J by 4 bases, with 12 bases left in between. For the CDR3, the DNA is TGCAGCGTTAGTGCACCGGGTTACAATGAGCAGTTCTTC. Amino acids: CSVSAPGYNEQFF.

This clonotype was counted at least ten times. J is TRBJ1-5 and V is TRBV20-1, with D unclear. The V gene lost 7 bases and the J gene lost 5 bases, with 12 bases spanning the gap. CDR3 length: 12 amino acids. Germline CDR1 reads DFQATT; CDR2 reads SNEGSKA (reference sequence). The CDR3 loop reads CSGHMSDQPQHF. CDR3 bases: TGCAGTGGCCACATGAGCGATCAGCCCCAGCATTTT.

J is TRBJ2-2 and V is TRBV2; D perhaps matches TRBD2 (5 bases). V was clipped by 1 base and J by 0 bases, with 9 bases between them. The CDR3 runs 16 residues. CDR1 is SNHLY, CDR2 FYNNEI, per germline. The CDR3 spells CASSEGRAPNTGELFF. CDR3 coding DNA: TGTGCCAGCAGTGAAGGGCGGGCTCCGAACACCGGGGAGCTGTTTTTT.

This clonotype was recorded a few times. The chain is built from TRBV5-3 and TRBJ1-2, with 7 bases identical to TRBD1. TRBV5-3 is placed among ORFs of uncertain function. V lost 8 bases to trimming and J lost 6 bases; unmatched junction nucleotides: 16. The CDR3 sequence is 15 residues long. The CDR3, as DNA: TGTGCCAGCAGCGCATACAGGGGCGCCAGCGATGGCTACACCTTC. The encoded protein is CASSAYRGASDGYTF.

This clonotype was detected many times. The rearrangement uses TRBV20-1 and TRBJ2-3, with D perhaps TRBD1 (6 bases). The CDR3 spans 15 residues. V lost 2 bases to trimming and J lost 0 bases, with 12 bases between them. Looked up from germline, CDR1 is DFQATT and CDR2 is SNEGSKA (reference sequence). The CDR3 DNA is TGCAGTGCTAGACAGGGGCCAACTAGCACAGATACGCAGTATTTT. It yields the protein CSARQGPTSTDTQYF.

This sequence joins TRBV19 and TRBJ2-1; 9 bases line up with TRBD2. J lost 9 bases, V lost 3 bases, and 6 bases had no gene match. CDR1 and CDR2 (germline): LNHDA, SQIVND (reference sequence). The CDR3 extends over 14 amino acids. In nucleotides, the CDR3 is TGTGCCAGTAGTATCATCGCGGGAGGGCTTGAGCAGTTCTTC. Protein sequence: CASSIIAGGLEQFF.

The CDR3 bases are TGTGCCAGCAGGGGACAGTTCTACGAGCAGTACTTC. This codes for CASRGQFYEQYF. The V gene is TRBV2, the J gene TRBJ2-7, with 7 positions matching TRBD1. The CDR3 covers 12 residues. Germline CDR1 is SNHLY and CDR2 is FYNNEI. The junction had 2 bases not matched to a gene; V was cut back by 6 bases and J by 3 bases.

The sample holds many counts of this clonotype. V usage is TRBV6-2 or TRBV6-3 and J usage is TRBJ2-3; 7 bases line up with TRBD2. This CDR3 has 15 amino acids. J gave up 2 bases and V 3 bases, and 5 bases lay outside the gene matches. Germline V gene lookup returns CDR1 MNHEY and CDR2 SVGEGT. CDR3 region: CASSYTSAVTDTQYF. The CDR3 DNA follows: TGTGCCAGCAGTTATACTAGCGCCGTCACAGATACGCAGTATTTT.

With respect to this clonotype: As the CDR3 is not closed by the conserved phenylalanine or tryptophan, this likely results from a read error. The genes are TRBV13 and TRBJ2-7; D gene ambiguous. The germline V gene has CDR1 PRHDT and CDR2 FYEKMQ (reference sequence). This CDR3 is 15 amino acids long. With 5 bases removed from V and 3 bases from J, the gap between germline ends came to 17 bases. This CDR3 is CASSPTSNGVYEQYL. In nucleotides, the CDR3 is TGTGCCAGCAGCCCAACCTCGAATGGGGTCTACGAGCAGTACCTC.

Points on this clonotype: This may be a read error: a much more frequent sequence differs by one nucleotide. The rearrangement links TRBV19 to TRBJ2-7; a possible D gene is TRBD1 (5 bases). CDR3 length: 14 amino acids. Germline-derived CDR1 and CDR2 are LNHDA and SQIVND (reference sequence). CDR3 protein: CASSIADNSYGQYF. DNA of the CDR3: TGTGCCAGTAGTATTGCGGACAACTCCTACGGGCAGTACTTC.

With regard to this clonotype: A much bigger clone sits one base away, suggesting this may be a read error. The chain combines TRBV6-5 with TRBJ2-1; TRBD1 agrees at 10 bases. V shed 6 bases and J 2 bases; nucleotides not matched to a gene: 16. CDR1 is MNHEY and CDR2 is SVGAGI in the germline V gene. This CDR3 comprises 19 residues. The CDR3 bases are TGTGCCAGCAGACAGTACCGGGACAGGGGCGTTAGCCCCTACAATGAGCAGTTCTTC. This codes for CASRQYRDRGVSPYNEQFF.

A note on this clonotype: This may come from a read error, since a much larger clone is one base off. The rearrangement uses TRBV28 and TRBJ1-1, with D hard to call. The length of the CDR3 is 16 residues. The germline gives CDR1 MDHEN, CDR2 SYDVKM. CDR3 bases: TGTGCCGGCAGATCCCATAACGTGCCAGTGAACACTGAAGCTTTCTTT. This sequence encodes CAGRSHNVPVNTEAFF.

The chain recombines TRBV18 with TRBJ2-7; TRBD1 or TRBD2 may be the D gene (5 bases each). Trimming removed 3 bases at V and 6 bases at J, with 18 bases between. Germline CDR1 KGHSH, CDR2 LQKENI. CDR3 length: 15 residues. The CDR3 bases are TGTGCCAGCTCACCTTGGGACCTATCGGTGTCCGAGCAGTACTTC. Amino acid sequence: CASSPWDLSVSEQYF.

Turning to this clonotype: With a much larger clone just one base away, this may be a read error. The chain recombines TRBV2 with TRBJ1-2; unclear D gene. The V end lost 7 bases, the J end lost 2 bases, and 17 bases lay between the germline ends. Germline V lookup: CDR1 SNHLY, CDR2 FYNNEI. The CDR3 length is 15 residues. The CDR3 spells CASIGSQTGNYGYTF. The CDR3 DNA reads TGTGCCAGCATCGGGTCCCAAACTGGAAACTATGGCTACACCTTC.

This clonotype has ten or more counts. V usage is TRBV7-8 and J usage is TRBJ1-1, with 7 nucleotides matching TRBD1. The CDR3 is 14 amino acids. V dropped 2 bases and J dropped 6; count of bases not matched to a gene: 6. Germline V gene sequence: CDR1 SGHVS, CDR2 FQNEAQ. The CDR3 coding sequence is TGTGCCAGCAGCTTACGAGGGGGCGCCGCTGAAGCTTTCTTT. Protein: CASSLRGGAAEAFF. The whole variable domain, filled in from reference TRBV7-8 and TRBJ1-1, reads GAGVSQSPRYKVAKRGQDVALRCDPISGHVSLFWYQQALGQGPEFLTYFQNEAQLDKSGLPSDRFFAERPEGSVSTLKIQRTQQEDSAVYLCASSLRGGAAEAFFGQGTRLTVV.

The CDR3 protein is CSVGQFGLANEQFF. CDR3 nucleotides: TGCAGCGTTGGACAATTCGGACTAGCCAATGAGCAGTTCTTC. The chain carries TRBV29-1 and TRBJ2-1; 8 positions agree with TRBD2. The CDR3 totals 14 residues. V trimming: 4 bases; J trimming: 6 bases; junction bases outside the gene matches: 8. Germline V gene data show CDR1 as SQVTM and CDR2 as ANQGSEA.

This clonotype has a handful of counts. This rearrangement joins TRBV6-4 to TRBJ2-4; no reliable D call. Per germline, CDR1 MRHNA and CDR2 SNTAGT. Trimming removed 8 bases at V and 4 bases at J, with 12 bases between. CDR3 length equals 13 residues. CDR3 coding DNA: TGTGCCAGCCCCTCCGGGCGGAAAAACATTCAGTACTTC. This gives the protein CASPSGRKNIQYF.

V and J are TRBV6-5 and TRBJ1-2; TRBD1 matches 9 bases. V gave up 6 bases and J gave up 7 bases; unmatched junction bases: 3. CDR3 length: 12 residues. Germline lookup yields CDR1 MNHEY and CDR2 SVGAGI. CDR3 bases: TGTGCCAGCAGCGGGACAGGGAGTGGCTACACCTTC. As protein: CASSGTGSGYTF.

This clonotype was detected only a few times. The rearrangement links TRBV6-2 or TRBV6-3 to TRBJ2-7; either TRBD1 or TRBD2 may fit D (6 bases each). CDR1 and CDR2 (germline): MNHEY, SVGEGT. The CDR3 has 16 amino acids. V shed 6 bases and J shed 3 bases, with 21 bases lying between them. The DNA of the CDR3 is TGTGCCAGCAGGGAAGTTACCGGGGGCGGCCACTACGAGCAGTACTTC. Protein sequence: CASREVTGGGHYEQYF.